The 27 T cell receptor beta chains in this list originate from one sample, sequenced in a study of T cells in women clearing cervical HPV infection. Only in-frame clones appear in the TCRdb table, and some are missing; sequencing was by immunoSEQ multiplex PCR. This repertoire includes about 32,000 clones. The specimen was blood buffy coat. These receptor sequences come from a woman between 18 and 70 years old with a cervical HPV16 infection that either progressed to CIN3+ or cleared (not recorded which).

CDR3: CASSLGQRTDTQYF. CDR3 bases read: TGTGCCAGCAGCTTAGGACAGCGCACAGATACG. This rearrangement joins TRBV7-9 to TRBJ2-3; maybe TRBD1 (5 bases). The read is 3 residues too short to cover the CDR3 end, so that end is filled in from the germline J gene. Germline values: CDR1 SEHNR, CDR2 FQNEAQ (reference sequence). V was trimmed by 1 base and J by 1 base, leaving 6 bases between them. The CDR3 is 14 amino acids.

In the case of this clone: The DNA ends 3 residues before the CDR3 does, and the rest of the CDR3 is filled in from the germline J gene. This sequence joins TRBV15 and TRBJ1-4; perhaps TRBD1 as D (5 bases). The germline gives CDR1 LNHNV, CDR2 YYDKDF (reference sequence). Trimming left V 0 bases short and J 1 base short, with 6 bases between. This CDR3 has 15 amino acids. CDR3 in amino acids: CATSRDDRTNEKLFF. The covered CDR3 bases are TGTGCCACCAGCAGAGATGACAGAACTAATGAAAAA.

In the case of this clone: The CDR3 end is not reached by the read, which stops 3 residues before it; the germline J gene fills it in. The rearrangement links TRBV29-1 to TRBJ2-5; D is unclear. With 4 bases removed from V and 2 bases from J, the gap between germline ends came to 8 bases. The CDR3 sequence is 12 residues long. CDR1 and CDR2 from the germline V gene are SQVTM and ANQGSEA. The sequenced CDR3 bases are TGCAGCGTTGTATTAGTTCAAGAGACC. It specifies CSVVLVQET. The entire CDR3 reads CSVVLVQETQYF.

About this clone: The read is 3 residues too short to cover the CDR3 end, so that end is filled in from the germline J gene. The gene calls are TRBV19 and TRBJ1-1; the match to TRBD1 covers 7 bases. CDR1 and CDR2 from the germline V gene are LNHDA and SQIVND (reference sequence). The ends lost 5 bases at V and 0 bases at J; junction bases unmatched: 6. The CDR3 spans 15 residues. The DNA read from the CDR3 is TGTGCCAGTAGTGATCGACAGGGTGTGAACACTGAA. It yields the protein CASSDRQGVNTE. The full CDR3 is CASSDRQGVNTEAFF.

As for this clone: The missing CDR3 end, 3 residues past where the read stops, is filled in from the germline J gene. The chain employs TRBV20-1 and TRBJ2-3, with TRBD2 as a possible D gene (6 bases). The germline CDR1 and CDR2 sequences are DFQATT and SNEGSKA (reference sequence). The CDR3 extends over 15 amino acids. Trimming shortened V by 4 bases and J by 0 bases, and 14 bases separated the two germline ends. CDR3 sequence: CSAIPGSGSTDTQYF. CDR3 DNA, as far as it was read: TGCAGTGCTATCCCGGGTAGCGGAAGCACAGATACG.

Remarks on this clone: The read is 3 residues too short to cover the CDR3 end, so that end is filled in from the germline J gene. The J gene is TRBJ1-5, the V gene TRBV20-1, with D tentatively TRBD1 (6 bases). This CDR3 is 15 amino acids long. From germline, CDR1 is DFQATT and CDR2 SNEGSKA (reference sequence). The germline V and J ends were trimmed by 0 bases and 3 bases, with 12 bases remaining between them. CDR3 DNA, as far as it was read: TGCAGTGCTAGAGAGGCAGGGGAACTCAATCAGCCC. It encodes CSAREAGELNQP. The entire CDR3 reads CSAREAGELNQPQHF.

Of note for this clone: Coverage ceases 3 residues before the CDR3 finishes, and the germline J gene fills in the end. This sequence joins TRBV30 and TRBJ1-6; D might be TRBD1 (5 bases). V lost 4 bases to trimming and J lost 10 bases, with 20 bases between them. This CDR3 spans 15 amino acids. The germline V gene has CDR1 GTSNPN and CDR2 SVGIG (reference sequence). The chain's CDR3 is CAWNNPVEGQSPLHF. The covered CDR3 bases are TGTGCCTGGAATAACCCCGTGGAGGGGCAATCACCC.

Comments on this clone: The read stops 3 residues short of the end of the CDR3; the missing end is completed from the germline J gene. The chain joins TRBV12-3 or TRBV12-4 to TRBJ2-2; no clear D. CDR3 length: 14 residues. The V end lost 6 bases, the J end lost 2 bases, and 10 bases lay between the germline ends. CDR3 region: CASRKGINTGELFF. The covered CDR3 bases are TGTGCCAGCAGGAAGGGTATCAACACCGGGGAG.

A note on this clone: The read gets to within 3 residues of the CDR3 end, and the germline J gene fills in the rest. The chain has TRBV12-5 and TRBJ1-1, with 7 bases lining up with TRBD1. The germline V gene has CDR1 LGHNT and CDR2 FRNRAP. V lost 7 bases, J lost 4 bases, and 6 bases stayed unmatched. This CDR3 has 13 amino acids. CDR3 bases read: TGTGCTAGTGACCCCTACAGGGGCACTGAA. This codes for CASDPYRGTE. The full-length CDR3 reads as CASDPYRGTEAFF.

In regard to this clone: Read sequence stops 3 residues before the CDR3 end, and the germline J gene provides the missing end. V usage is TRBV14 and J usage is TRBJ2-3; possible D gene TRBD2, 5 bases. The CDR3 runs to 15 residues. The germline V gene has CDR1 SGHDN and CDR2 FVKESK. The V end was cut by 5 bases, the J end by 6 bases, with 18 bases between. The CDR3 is CASSAADWIPDTQYF. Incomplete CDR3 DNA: TGTGCCAGCAGCGCCGCGGACTGGATACCCGATACG.

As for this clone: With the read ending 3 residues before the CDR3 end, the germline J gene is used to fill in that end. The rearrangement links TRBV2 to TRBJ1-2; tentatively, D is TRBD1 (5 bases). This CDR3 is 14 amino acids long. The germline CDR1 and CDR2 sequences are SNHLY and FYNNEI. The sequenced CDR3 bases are TGTGCCAGCAGGACCCCGTGGACAACTTACGGC. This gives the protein CASRTPWTTYG. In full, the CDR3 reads CASRTPWTTYGYTF.

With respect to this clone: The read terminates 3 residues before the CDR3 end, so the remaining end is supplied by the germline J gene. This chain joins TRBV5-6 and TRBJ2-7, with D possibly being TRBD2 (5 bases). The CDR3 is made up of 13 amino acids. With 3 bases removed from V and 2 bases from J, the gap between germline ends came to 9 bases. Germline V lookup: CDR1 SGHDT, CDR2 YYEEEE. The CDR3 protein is CASSSDGAYEQYF. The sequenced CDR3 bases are TGTGCCAGCAGCTCTGACGGGGCCTACGAG.

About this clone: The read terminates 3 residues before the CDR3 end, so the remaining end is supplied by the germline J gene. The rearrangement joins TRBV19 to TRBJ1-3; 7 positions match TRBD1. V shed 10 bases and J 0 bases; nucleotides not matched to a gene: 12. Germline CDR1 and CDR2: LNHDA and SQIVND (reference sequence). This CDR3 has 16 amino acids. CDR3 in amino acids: CATSGTAVSSGNTIYF. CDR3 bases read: TGTGCCACCTCTGGGACAGCGGTCAGCTCTGGAAACACC.

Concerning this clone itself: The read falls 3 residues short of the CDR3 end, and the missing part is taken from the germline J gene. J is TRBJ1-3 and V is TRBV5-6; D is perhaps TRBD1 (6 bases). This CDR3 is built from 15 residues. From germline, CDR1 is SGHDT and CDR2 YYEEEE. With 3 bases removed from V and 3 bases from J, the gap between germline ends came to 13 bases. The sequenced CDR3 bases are TGTGCCAGCAGCTCCGGACAGTGGGGTGGAAACACC. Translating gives CASSSGQWGGNT. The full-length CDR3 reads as CASSSGQWGGNTIYF.

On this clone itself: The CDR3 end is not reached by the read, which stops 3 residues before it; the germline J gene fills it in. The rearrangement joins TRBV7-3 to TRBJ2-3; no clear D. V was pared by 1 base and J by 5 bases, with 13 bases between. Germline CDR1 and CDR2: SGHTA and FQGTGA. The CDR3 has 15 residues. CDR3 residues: CASSLNVGLEDTQYF. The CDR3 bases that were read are TGTGCCAGCAGCTTAAACGTGGGCCTCGAAGATACG. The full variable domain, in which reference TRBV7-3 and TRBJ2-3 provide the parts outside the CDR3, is GAGVSQTPSNKVTEKGKYVELRCDPISGHTALYWYRQSLGQGPEFLIYFQGTGAADDSGLPNDRFFAVRPEGSVSTLKIQRTERGDSAVYLCASSLNVGLEDTQYFGPGTRLTVL.

The CDR3 reads CASGLRPSVDEQFF. CDR3 DNA (partial): TGTGCCAGTGGACTACGCCCCTCAGTGGATGAG. The chain couples TRBV19 to TRBJ2-1, with a possible D match to TRBD2 (6 bases). The read gets to within 3 residues of the CDR3 end, and the germline J gene fills in the rest. V dropped 8 bases and J dropped 8 bases, with 19 bases sitting between them. The CDR3 contains 14 residues. Germline V gives CDR1 LNHDA, CDR2 SQIVND (reference sequence). The variable domain in full, completed from reference TRBV19 and TRBJ2-1, reads DGGITQSPKYLFRKEGQNVTLSCEQNLNHDAMYWYRQDPGQGLRLIYYSQIVNDFQKGDIAEGYSVSREKKESFPLTVTSAQKNPTAFYLCASGLRPSVDEQFFGPGTRLTVL.

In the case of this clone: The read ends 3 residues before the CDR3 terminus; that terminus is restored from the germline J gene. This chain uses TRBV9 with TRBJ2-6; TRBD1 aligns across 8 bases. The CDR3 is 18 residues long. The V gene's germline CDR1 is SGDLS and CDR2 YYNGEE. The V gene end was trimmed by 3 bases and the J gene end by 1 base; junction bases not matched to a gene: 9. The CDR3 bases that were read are TGTGCCAGCAGCGCGACGGGACAGGCAACTTCTGGGGCCAACGTC. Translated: CASSATGQATSGANV. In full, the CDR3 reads CASSATGQATSGANVLTF.

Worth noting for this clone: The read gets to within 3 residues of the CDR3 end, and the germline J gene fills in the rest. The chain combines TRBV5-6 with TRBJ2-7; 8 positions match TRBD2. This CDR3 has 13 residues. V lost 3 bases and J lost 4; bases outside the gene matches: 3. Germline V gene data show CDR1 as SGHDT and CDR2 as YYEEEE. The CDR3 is CASSSGGAYEQYF. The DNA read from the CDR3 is TGTGCCAGCAGCTCGGGGGGGGCGTACGAG. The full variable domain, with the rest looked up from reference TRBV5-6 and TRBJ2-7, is DAGVTQSPTHLIKTRGQQVTLRCSPKSGHDTVSWYQQALGQGPQFIFQYYEEEERQRGNFPDRFSGHQFPNYSSELNVNALLLGDSALYLCASSSGGAYEQYFGPGTRLTVT.

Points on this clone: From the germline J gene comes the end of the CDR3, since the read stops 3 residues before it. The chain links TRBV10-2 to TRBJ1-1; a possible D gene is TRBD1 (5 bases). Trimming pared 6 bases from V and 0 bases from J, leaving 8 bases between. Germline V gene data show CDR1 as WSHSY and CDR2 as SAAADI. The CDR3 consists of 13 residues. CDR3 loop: CASSVTVNTEAFF. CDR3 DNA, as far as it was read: TGCGCCAGCAGCGTGACAGTGAACACTGAA.

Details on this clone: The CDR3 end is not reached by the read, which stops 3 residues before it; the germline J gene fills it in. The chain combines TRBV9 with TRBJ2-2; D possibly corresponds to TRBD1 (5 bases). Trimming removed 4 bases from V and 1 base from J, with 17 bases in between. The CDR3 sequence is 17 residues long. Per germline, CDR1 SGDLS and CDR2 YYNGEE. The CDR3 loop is CASSSSYRTENTGELFF. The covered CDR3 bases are TGTGCCAGCAGCTCATCATACAGGACGGAGAACACCGGGGAG.

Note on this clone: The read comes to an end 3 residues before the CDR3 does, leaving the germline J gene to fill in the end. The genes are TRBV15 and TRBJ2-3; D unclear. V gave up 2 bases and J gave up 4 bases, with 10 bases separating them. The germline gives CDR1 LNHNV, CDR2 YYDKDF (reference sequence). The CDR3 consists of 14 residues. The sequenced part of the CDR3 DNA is TGTGCCACCAGCAGAAGGGCCCAGGCAGATACG. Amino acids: CATSRRAQADT. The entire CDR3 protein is CATSRRAQADTQYF.

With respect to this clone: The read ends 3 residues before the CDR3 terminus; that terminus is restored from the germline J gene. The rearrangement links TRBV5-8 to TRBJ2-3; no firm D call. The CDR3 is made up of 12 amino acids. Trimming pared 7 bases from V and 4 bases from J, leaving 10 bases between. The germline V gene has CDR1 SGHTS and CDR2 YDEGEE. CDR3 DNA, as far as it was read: TGTGCCAGCCTTGGGCCGGCAGATACG. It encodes CASLGPADT. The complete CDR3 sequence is CASLGPADTQYF.

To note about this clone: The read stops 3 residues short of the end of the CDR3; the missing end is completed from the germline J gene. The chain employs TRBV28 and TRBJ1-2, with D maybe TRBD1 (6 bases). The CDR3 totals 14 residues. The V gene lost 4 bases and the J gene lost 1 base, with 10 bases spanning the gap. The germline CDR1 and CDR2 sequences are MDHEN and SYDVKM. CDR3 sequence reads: CASSSGTHNYGYTF. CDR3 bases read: TGTGCCAGCAGTTCCGGGACACATAACTATGGC.

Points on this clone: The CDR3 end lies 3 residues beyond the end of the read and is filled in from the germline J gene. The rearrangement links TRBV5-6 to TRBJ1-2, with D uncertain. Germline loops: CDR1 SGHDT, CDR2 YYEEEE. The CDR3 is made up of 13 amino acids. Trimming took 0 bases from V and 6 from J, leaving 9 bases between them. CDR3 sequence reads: CASSLAGRNGYTF. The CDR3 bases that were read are TGTGCCAGCAGCTTGGCGGGGAGGAATGGC.

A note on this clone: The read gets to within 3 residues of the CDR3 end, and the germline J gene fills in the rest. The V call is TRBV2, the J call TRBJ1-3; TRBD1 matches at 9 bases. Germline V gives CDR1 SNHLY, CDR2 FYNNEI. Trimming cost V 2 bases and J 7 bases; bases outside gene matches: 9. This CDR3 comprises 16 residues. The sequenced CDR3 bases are TGTGCCAGCAGTGAATCGGGGGGACAGGGTATGAACACC. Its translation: CASSESGGQGMNT. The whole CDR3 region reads CASSESGGQGMNTIYF.

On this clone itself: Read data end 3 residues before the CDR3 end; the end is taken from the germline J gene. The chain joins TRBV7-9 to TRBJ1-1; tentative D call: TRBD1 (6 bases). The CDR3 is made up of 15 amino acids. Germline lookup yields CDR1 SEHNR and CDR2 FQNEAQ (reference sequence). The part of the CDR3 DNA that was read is TGTGCCAGCAGCTTAGGGTGGGGGGGGGCCTACGAG. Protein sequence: CASSLGWGGAYE. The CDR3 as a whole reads CASSLGWGGAYEAFF.

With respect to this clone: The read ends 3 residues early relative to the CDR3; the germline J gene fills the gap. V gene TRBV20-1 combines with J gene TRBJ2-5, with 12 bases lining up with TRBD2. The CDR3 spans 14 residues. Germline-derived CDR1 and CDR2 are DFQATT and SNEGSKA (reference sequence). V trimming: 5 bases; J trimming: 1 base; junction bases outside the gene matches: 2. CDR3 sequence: CSAWGLAGQETQYF. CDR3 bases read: TGCAGTGCTTGGGGACTAGCGGGCCAAGAGACC.